This T cell receptor (beta chain) is drawn from a study of tumor-infiltrating lymphocytes in oesophageal squamous cell carcinoma. A single record per CDR3 protein comes from TCRdb applying MiXCR to the PCR reads. The data contain roughly 21,000 distinct CDR3 sequences, 35% to 40% of them singletons. The CDR3 has 15 residues. V lost 5 bases, J lost 4 bases, and 6 bases stayed unmatched. V and J are TRBV12-3 or TRBV12-4 and TRBJ2-2, with TRBD1 matching over 8 bases. Sequencing used esophageal tumor tissue. This TCR was recovered from a male donor with esophageal squamous cell carcinoma. The CDR3 DNA is TGTGCCAGCAGTACTCGGACAGGGCCCACCGGGGAGCTGTTTTTT. It encodes CASSTRTGPTGELFF.